Below are 23 T cell receptor beta chains sequenced from a single sample in a study of blood T cell repertoires in COVID-19. The repertoire was sequenced with immunoSEQ multiplex PCR; TCRdb's copy has only in-frame clones and lacks some. The data contain 190,000 or so clones, approximately 88% of them singletons. The sample comprised peripheral blood. Source of these receptors: a woman aged 25 to 39 with acute or convalescent COVID-19.

The V gene is TRBV30, the J gene TRBJ1-4; 10 bases are shared with TRBD1. The length of the CDR3 is 14 residues. Germline CDR1 is GTSNPN and CDR2 is SVGIG (reference sequence). Losses at the gene ends were 8 bases for V and 4 bases for J; bases not matched to a gene: 7. The CDR3, as DNA: TGTGCCCATGGGGGGACAGGGGTTAATGAAAAACTGTTTTTT. This codes for CAHGGTGVNEKLFF.

This clone was recorded once. The chain recombines TRBV2 with TRBJ2-3; D gene unclear. Between the trimmed V and J ends, which lost 7 bases and 4 bases, there was a span of 12 bases. The CDR3 length is 13 residues. Germline CDR1 reads SNHLY; CDR2 reads FYNNEI. CDR3 DNA: TGTGCCAGCAACACGAGAACAGCAGATACGCAGTATTTT. This encodes CASNTRTADTQYF.

This sequence joins TRBV5-1 and TRBJ2-2; 10 bases match TRBD2. The junction had 3 bases not matched to a gene; V was cut back by 0 bases and J by 4 bases. The CDR3 spans 16 residues. Germline V lookup: CDR1 SGHRS, CDR2 YFSETQ. The CDR3, as DNA: TGCGCCAGCAGCTTGGGTGGGACTAGCGCCACCGGGGAGCTGTTTTTT. Translating gives CASSLGGTSATGELFF.

In the case of this clone: One junction end disagrees with the germline gene, perhaps due to a read error. V and J are TRBV20-1 and TRBJ2-1, with a possible D match to TRBD2 (6 bases). This CDR3 contains 10 residues. The germline V gene has CDR1 DFQATT and CDR2 SNEGSKA (reference sequence). The CDR3 DNA reads TGTTCGGAGGGAGACAATGAGCAGTTCTTC. Translation: CSEGDNEQFF.

The J gene is TRBJ2-3, the V gene TRBV3-1 (or the pseudogene TRBV3-2), with D unclear. The CDR3 totals 15 residues. Germline V CDR1 and CDR2: LGHDT, YNNKEL (reference sequence). The germline V and J ends were trimmed by 0 bases and 1 base, with 8 bases remaining between them. This chain's CDR3 is CASSQETEGTDTQYF. DNA of the CDR3: TGTGCCAGCAGCCAAGAGACTGAGGGCACAGATACGCAGTATTTT.

This clone is a singleton in its sample. The chain combines TRBV12-3 or TRBV12-4 with TRBJ2-7, with D tentatively TRBD1 (5 bases). There are 13 residues in the CDR3. V dropped 4 bases and J dropped 4 bases, with 11 bases sitting between them. In nucleotides, the CDR3 is TGTGCCAGCAGTTCGTTACAGGCATACGAGCAGTACTTC. It translates to CASSSLQAYEQYF.

The chain combines TRBV24-1 with TRBJ2-5, with D perhaps matching TRBD2 (5 bases). There are 14 residues in the CDR3. V was cut by 3 bases and J by 5 bases, with 12 bases left in between. Germline V gene data show CDR1 as KGHDR and CDR2 as SFDVKD. The CDR3 region is CATSDVRGTETQYF. In DNA form, the CDR3 reads TGTGCCACCAGTGATGTACGGGGAACTGAGACCCAGTACTTC.

The V and J genes are TRBV10-1 and TRBJ1-1, with D possibly TRBD1 on 5 matching bases. Trimming pared 6 bases from V and 4 bases from J, leaving 18 bases between. The CDR3 length is 15 residues. Germline V gene data show CDR1 as WNHNN and CDR2 as SYGVQD (reference sequence). CDR3 sequence (DNA): TGCGCCAGCAGCGATCTTCGACAGCTGACCACTGAAGCTTTCTTT. Its translation: CASSDLRQLTTEAFF.

The gene calls are TRBV27 and TRBJ2-7; the match to TRBD2 covers 9 bases. The ends lost 3 bases at V and 2 bases at J; junction bases unmatched: 8. The CDR3 extends over 16 amino acids. CDR1 is MNHEY and CDR2 is SMNVEV in the germline V gene (reference sequence). CDR3 in amino acids: CASSFNRLAVPYEQYF. CDR3 DNA: TGTGCCAGCAGTTTTAATCGACTAGCGGTGCCCTACGAGCAGTACTTC.

The genes are TRBV11-2 and TRBJ1-1, with a weak D call TRBD1 (5 bases). The germline V and J ends were trimmed by 3 bases and 5 bases, with 13 bases remaining between them. CDR3 length equals 14 residues. CDR1 and CDR2 (germline): SGHAT, FQNNGV. The CDR3 spells CASSLQGRWTEAFF. In DNA, the CDR3 is TGTGCCAGCAGCTTGCAGGGAAGATGGACTGAAGCTTTCTTT. The full variable domain, with the rest looked up from reference TRBV11-2 and TRBJ1-1, is EAGVAQSPRYKIIEKRQSVAFWCNPISGHATLYWYQQILGQGPKLLIQFQNNGVVDDSQLPKDRFSAERLKGVDSTLKIQPAKLEDSAVYLCASSLQGRWTEAFFGQGTRLTVV.

The rearrangement uses TRBV5-1 and TRBJ2-7; TRBD1 might be the D (7 bases). Germline V gives CDR1 SGHRS, CDR2 YFSETQ. This CDR3 region has 14 residues. Trimming left V 0 bases short and J 9 bases short, with 16 bases between. This CDR3 reads CASSLADREERQYF. For the CDR3, the DNA is TGCGCCAGCAGCTTGGCCGACAGGGAGGAAAGGCAGTACTTC.

The gene calls are TRBV6-1 and TRBJ1-5; no definite D call. The V end lost 3 bases, the J end lost 0 bases, and 12 bases lay between the germline ends. Germline V CDR1 and CDR2: MNHNS, SASEGT. There are 16 residues in the CDR3. The CDR3 region has the DNA TGTGCCAGCAGTGACCGGGAGGCTTATAGCAATCAGCCCCAGCATTTT. It specifies CASSDREAYSNQPQHF.

This chain joins TRBV5-1 and TRBJ2-7; 12 nucleotides agree with TRBD2. V lost 0 bases to trimming and J lost 5 bases; unmatched junction nucleotides: 0. CDR1 SGHRS and CDR2 YFSETQ come from the germline V gene. This CDR3 is 14 amino acids long. This CDR3 reads CASSLASGRDEQYF. CDR3 in DNA: TGCGCCAGCAGCTTGGCTAGCGGGAGGGACGAGCAGTACTTC.

V is TRBV6-6 and J is TRBJ1-2; D is perhaps TRBD1 (6 bases). V lost 6 bases and J 4 bases, leaving 12 bases between the germline ends. Germline V lookup: CDR1 MNHNY, CDR2 SVGAGI (reference sequence). The CDR3 is made up of 13 amino acids. For the CDR3, the DNA is TGTGCCAGCAGACTAGACAGGTCCTATGGCTACACCTTC. Protein sequence: CASRLDRSYGYTF.

The chain combines TRBV12-5 with TRBJ1-3; D unclear. V was shortened by 7 bases and J by 0 bases, with 13 bases between the two germline ends. CDR3 length equals 15 residues. The V gene's germline CDR1 is LGHNT and CDR2 FRNRAP. CDR3 sequence reads: CASAHPSDSGNTIYF. The CDR3 DNA reads as TGTGCTAGTGCCCACCCCAGCGACTCTGGAAACACCATATATTTT.

The chain is built from TRBV19 and TRBJ1-4; D is unclear. Per germline, CDR1 LNHDA and CDR2 SQIVND (reference sequence). The V and J ends lost 5 bases and 0 bases respectively, with 10 bases between them. The CDR3 contains 15 residues. In DNA, the CDR3 is TGTGCCAGTAGTCGGTCACCCGCAACTAATGAAAAACTGTTTTTT. Protein: CASSRSPATNEKLFF. Drawing the rest from reference TRBV19 and TRBJ1-4, the complete variable domain is DGGITQSPKYLFRKEGQNVTLSCEQNLNHDAMYWYRQDPGQGLRLIYYSQIVNDFQKGDIAEGYSVSREKKESFPLTVTSAQKNPTAFYLCASSRSPATNEKLFFGSGTQLSVL.

This rearrangement joins TRBV7-8 to TRBJ1-1; 7 nucleotides agree with TRBD1. The germline CDR1 and CDR2 sequences are SGHVS and FQNEAQ. The CDR3 has 17 amino acids. V trimming: 1 base; J trimming: 5 bases; junction bases outside the gene matches: 13. DNA of the CDR3: TGTGCCAGCAGCTTAGATCTTCATGGCAGGGGGTTGACTGAAGCTTTCTTT. This codes for CASSLDLHGRGLTEAFF.

The chain employs TRBV12-2 and TRBJ2-5; the D call TRBD2 from the table was never checked on the DNA. TRBV12-2 is a known pseudogene. This CDR3 is built from 14 residues. The CDR3 reads CASRPKDLQETQYF. As DNA, the CDR3 is TGTGCAAGTCGTCCGAAGGACTTGCAAGAGACCCAGTACTTC.

V usage is TRBV30 and J usage is TRBJ1-4; TRBD1 is a possible D gene (5 bases). Trimming removed 8 bases from V and 8 bases from J, with 18 bases in between. Germline CDR1 GTSNPN, CDR2 SVGIG (reference sequence). The CDR3 runs 13 residues. CDR3 bases: TGTGCCGGAGCGATGGGGACTGGCGAAAAACTGTTTTTT. Encoded protein: CAGAMGTGEKLFF.

The rearrangement uses TRBV28 and TRBJ2-3; TRBD1 is a possible D gene (5 bases). Trimming took 1 base from V and 10 from J, leaving 24 bases between them. The CDR3 has 17 residues. Germline V gene lookup returns CDR1 MDHEN and CDR2 SYDVKM. CDR3 sequence (DNA): TGTGCCAGCAGTTTATTAGGCCTGGCTAGGGGTGTTACTGCGCAGTATTTT. It encodes CASSLLGLARGVTAQYF. Combining the CDR3 with reference TRBV28 and TRBJ2-3 gives the whole variable domain DVKVTQSSRYLVKRTGEKVFLECVQDMDHENMFWYRQDPGLGLRLIYFSYDVKMKEKGDIPEGYSVSREKKERFSLILESASTNQTSMYLCASSLLGLARGVTAQYFGPGTRLTVL.

The J gene is TRBJ1-3, the V gene TRBV5-6; possible D gene TRBD1, 5 bases. This CDR3 region has 14 residues. Trimming removed 3 bases at V and 2 bases at J, with 9 bases between. Germline loops: CDR1 SGHDT, CDR2 YYEEEE. The CDR3 nucleotides are TGTGCCAGCAGCTCCTGGGGGGCTGGAAACACCATATATTTT. Amino acids: CASSSWGAGNTIYF. The whole variable domain, filled in from reference TRBV5-6 and TRBJ1-3, reads DAGVTQSPTHLIKTRGQQVTLRCSPKSGHDTVSWYQQALGQGPQFIFQYYEEEERQRGNFPDRFSGHQFPNYSSELNVNALLLGDSALYLCASSSWGAGNTIYFGEGSWLTVV.

The CDR3 DNA sequence: TGTGCCAGCAGCTTACGGAGGGGAGAGACCCAGTACTTC. Residues: CASSLRRGETQYF. V and J are TRBV11-2 and TRBJ2-5, with D possibly TRBD2 on 6 matching bases. V dropped 2 bases and J dropped 4 bases, with 8 bases sitting between them. Germline-derived CDR1 and CDR2 are SGHAT and FQNNGV. CDR3 length: 13 amino acids.

The rearrangement uses TRBV5-5 and TRBJ1-1; a weak D match, TRBD1 (5 bases). V gave up 2 bases and J gave up 11 bases, with 22 bases separating them. In germline, CDR1 is SGHKS, CDR2 YYEKEE (reference sequence). CDR3 size: 15 residues. The CDR3 protein is CASSFFQGGLRGAFF. DNA for the CDR3: TGTGCCAGCAGCTTTTTTCAGGGTGGGCTTCGCGGCGCTTTCTTT.